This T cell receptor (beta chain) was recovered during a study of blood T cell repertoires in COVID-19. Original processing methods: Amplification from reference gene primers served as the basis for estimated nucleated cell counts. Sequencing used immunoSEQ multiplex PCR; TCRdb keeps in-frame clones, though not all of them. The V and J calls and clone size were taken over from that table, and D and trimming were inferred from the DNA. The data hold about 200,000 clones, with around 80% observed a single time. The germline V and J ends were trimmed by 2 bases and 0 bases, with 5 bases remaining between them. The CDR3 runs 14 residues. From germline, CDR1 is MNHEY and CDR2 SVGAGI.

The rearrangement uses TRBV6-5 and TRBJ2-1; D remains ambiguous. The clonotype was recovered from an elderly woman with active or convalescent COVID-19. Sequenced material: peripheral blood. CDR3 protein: CASSYESSYNEQFF. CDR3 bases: TGTGCCAGCAGTTACGAGAGCTCCTACAATGAGCAGTTCTTC.